These T cell receptor beta chains were read from a single sample in a study of human thymus T cells. The table came from immunoSEQ multiplex PCR; TCRdb's copy has only in-frame clones and leaves some out. The table lists about 130,000 clones, about 93% of them singletons. The sequenced sample consisted of thymus tissue. The receptors shown here come from a boy in the first two years of life with a congenital heart defect but otherwise immunologically healthy. Both conserved end residues are trimmed from each CDR3. Fields, in order: D gene, J gene, V gene, CDR3 protein. D genes are given only for firm matches.

TRBD2 TRBJ2-5 TRBV4-1 ASSQGLAGGPRETQY
NA TRBJ2-7 TRBV7-2 ASSLGASRAYEQY
NA TRBJ2-7 TRBV14 ASSQDTGQGPYSYEQY
NA TRBJ2-5 TRBV7-9 ASSHYSMGTQY
TRBD2 TRBJ2-1 TRBV14 ASSQDRVLRTSSNEQF
NA TRBJ1-5 TRBV4-3 ASSQSLMGFGQPQH
NA TRBJ2-3 TRBV9 ASSTHTPDTQY
NA TRBJ1-5 TRBV5-5 ASSLEDKGQPQH
NA TRBJ1-5 TRBV4-1 ASNPSGTINQPQH
NA TRBJ1-2 TRBV10-3 AISESPSGGAFGYT
TRBD2 TRBJ2-5 TRBV4-2 ASSQDKEPGGYQETQY
TRBD1 TRBJ2-5 TRBV28 ASRRPGDRVETQY
NA TRBJ2-5 TRBV4-3 ASSQDWGWETQY
NA TRBJ2-2 TRBV18 ASSPGTAGNTGELF
NA TRBJ1-4 TRBV10-2 ASYSGGELF
NA TRBJ1-4 TRBV30 AWSPLMKGREEKKLF